These 16 T cell receptor beta chains came from one sample sequenced in a study of cytomegalovirus exposure and HLA in healthy donors. The study ran its PCR with 60 Vbeta and 13 Jbeta primers. Produced via immunoSEQ multiplex PCR; TCRdb's table is partial and in-frame only. The sample yields more than 85,000 clones, about 76% seen once. The sample consisted of PBMCs. The source of these receptors is a man aged 25 to 40 in good health and CMV-seropositive.

This clone was counted between two and nine times. V and J are TRBV2 and TRBJ2-1; the D gene is possibly TRBD1 (6 bases). The CDR3 contains 14 residues. The germline gives CDR1 SNHLY, CDR2 FYNNEI. V was trimmed by 6 bases and J by 0 bases, leaving 9 bases between them. CDR3: CASSRDTSYNEQFF. CDR3 in DNA: TGTGCCAGCAGCCGGGACACCTCCTACAATGAGCAGTTCTTC.

J is TRBJ1-4 and V is TRBV18, with unresolved D. Trimming took off 3 bases at V and 5 bases at J, with 7 bases between the two ends. Germline-derived CDR1 and CDR2 are KGHSH and LQKENI. There are 13 residues in the CDR3. CDR3 region: CASSPRRNEKLFF. In DNA, the CDR3 is TGTGCCAGCTCACCGAGGAGGAATGAAAAACTGTTTTTT.

The rearrangement uses TRBV2 and TRBJ2-2; 9 nucleotides agree with TRBD2. CDR1 is SNHLY and CDR2 is FYNNEI in the germline V gene. V was clipped by 2 bases and J by 1 base; unmatched bases: 5. The CDR3 is 17 amino acids. CDR3 DNA: TGTGCCAGCAGTGAATTTAGCGGGGGCCAGAACACCGGGGAGCTGTTTTTT. It translates to CASSEFSGGQNTGELFF.

This chain joins TRBV7-9 and TRBJ2-7; possible D gene TRBD1, 5 bases. The CDR3 consists of 12 residues. Germline V gene sequence: CDR1 SEHNR, CDR2 FQNEAQ (reference sequence). Trimming stripped 3 bases from V and 6 bases from J, with 9 bases between. In DNA form, the CDR3 reads TGTGCCAGCAGCTTTACAGGCCCCGAGCAGTACTTC. Amino acid sequence: CASSFTGPEQYF. Full variable domain (remainder filled in from reference TRBV7-9 and TRBJ2-7): DTGVSQNPRHKITKRGQNVTFRCDPISEHNRLYWYRQTLGQGPEFLTYFQNEAQLEKSRLLSDRFSAERPKGSFSTLEIQRTEQGDSAMYLCASSFTGPEQYFGPGTRLTVT.

This clone was counted once. DNA of the CDR3: TGTGCCAGCAGTTTTGCAGGGCAGGGGCTAACCGGGGAGCTGTTTTTT. Protein: CASSFAGQGLTGELFF. The V call is TRBV27, the J call TRBJ2-2; possible D gene TRBD1, 6 bases. CDR1 is MNHEY and CDR2 is SMNVEV in the germline V gene (reference sequence). The CDR3 is made up of 16 amino acids. Trimming left V 3 bases short and J 5 bases short, with 16 bases between.

The chain joins TRBV6-6 to TRBJ1-1, with D possibly matching TRBD1 (5 bases). In germline, CDR1 is MNHNY, CDR2 SVGAGI (reference sequence). CDR3 size: 11 residues. V was cut by 4 bases and J by 10 bases, with 10 bases left in between. The CDR3 DNA sequence: TGTGCCAGCAGTTCGGGACTAGGAGCTTTCTTT. Translating it yields CASSSGLGAFF.

The rearrangement links TRBV2 to TRBJ2-7; D is perhaps TRBD2 (6 bases). The V gene lost 7 bases and the J gene lost 2 bases, with 18 bases spanning the gap. The germline V gene encodes CDR1 SNHLY and CDR2 FYNNEI. The CDR3 sequence is 15 residues long. The CDR3 DNA reads as TGTGCCAGCACCAAGAGGGGAGGAGGACCCTACGAGCAGTACTTC. As protein: CASTKRGGGPYEQYF.

The chain is built from TRBV6-4 and TRBJ2-5, with a tentative D call TRBD2 (6 bases). This CDR3 region has 16 residues. Germline lookup yields CDR1 MRHNA and CDR2 SNTAGT. V shed 4 bases and J shed 0 bases, with 15 bases lying between them. The CDR3 region is CASSGSDRDYQETQYF. The CDR3 nucleotides are TGTGCCAGCAGTGGTTCGGACCGGGACTACCAAGAGACCCAGTACTTC.

Only one count was recorded for this clone. The V gene is TRBV5-1, the J gene TRBJ1-2, with D possibly TRBD1 on 5 matching bases. The CDR3 covers 14 residues. Germline V gene data show CDR1 as SGHRS and CDR2 as YFSETQ. Deletions cut 4 bases from V and 7 bases from J, with 17 bases between. In nucleotides, the CDR3 is TGCGCCAGCAGCGACGCGGGACGGTGGGGTGGCTACACCTTC. This translates into CASSDAGRWGGYTF.

This clone was detected once. The chain uses TRBV7-6 and TRBJ2-1, with D unclear. V was cut by 5 bases and J by 7 bases, with 12 bases left in between. The CDR3 contains 13 residues. CDR1 and CDR2 (germline): SGHVS, FNYEAQ. Here the CDR3 DNA reads TGTGCCAGCAGCAACGCAGTGAGGAATGAGCAGTTCTTC. Residues: CASSNAVRNEQFF.

The V call is TRBV18, the J call TRBJ1-1; TRBD1 agrees at 7 bases. The CDR3 is 16 amino acids. Germline values: CDR1 KGHSH, CDR2 LQKENI. The V and J ends lost 2 bases and 6 bases, in that order; junction bases with no gene match: 12. The CDR3 loop is CASSPYEGTALAEAFF. The CDR3 nucleotides read TGTGCCAGCTCACCATACGAAGGGACAGCTCTGGCTGAAGCTTTCTTT.

This clone was observed a handful of times. The rearrangement uses TRBV4-2 and TRBJ2-7; possibly TRBD1 for D (6 bases). The V end lost 5 bases, the J end lost 1 base, and 15 bases lay between the germline ends. The CDR3 totals 15 residues. Germline-derived CDR1 and CDR2 are LGHNA and YNFKEQ. The CDR3: CASSATGSSSYEQYF. Written as DNA, the CDR3 is TGTGCCAGCAGCGCCACAGGGAGTTCTTCCTACGAGCAGTACTTC.

This clone showed up just a few times. Other DNA variants within this sample encode the same CDR3. The genes are TRBV6-6 and TRBJ1-5; D is unclear. Germline lookup yields CDR1 MNHNY and CDR2 SVGAGI (reference sequence). Trimming took 4 bases from V and 4 from J, leaving 11 bases between them. The CDR3 extends over 14 amino acids. The CDR3 reads CASSSDGENQPQHF. The DNA of the CDR3 is TGTGCCAGCAGTTCCGACGGGGAAAATCAGCCCCAGCATTTT.

The chain couples TRBV7-9 to TRBJ2-1, with D maybe TRBD1 (5 bases). The CDR3 is 15 amino acids. Germline values: CDR1 SEHNR, CDR2 FQNEAQ (reference sequence). With 4 bases removed from V and 6 bases from J, the gap between germline ends came to 16 bases. Here the CDR3 reads CASSYGHGFINEQFF. CDR3 in DNA: TGTGCCAGCAGCTACGGACACGGATTCATCAATGAGCAGTTCTTC. The variable domain in full, completed from reference TRBV7-9 and TRBJ2-1, reads DTGVSQNPRHKITKRGQNVTFRCDPISEHNRLYWYRQTLGQGPEFLTYFQNEAQLEKSRLLSDRFSAERPKGSFSTLEIQRTEQGDSAMYLCASSYGHGFINEQFFGPGTRLTVL.

V gene TRBV5-1 combines with J gene TRBJ2-2, with 7 nucleotides matching TRBD2. Germline V gene lookup returns CDR1 SGHRS and CDR2 YFSETQ. The CDR3 spans 17 residues. V lost 0 bases, J lost 0 bases, and 5 bases stayed unmatched. CDR3 nucleotide sequence: TGCGCCAGCAGCTTGGCCCGGGGACTACCGAACACCGGGGAGCTGTTTTTT. Its protein is CASSLARGLPNTGELFF. Full variable domain (outside the CDR3, taken from reference TRBV5-1 and TRBJ2-2): KAGVTQTPRYLIKTRGQQVTLSCSPISGHRSVSWYQQTPGQGLQFLFEYFSETQRNKGNFPGRFSGRQFSNSRSEMNVSTLELGDSALYLCASSLARGLPNTGELFFGEGSRLTVL.

This clone was seen a few times. V and J are TRBV19 and TRBJ1-1; perhaps TRBD1 as D (6 bases). CDR1 and CDR2 (germline): LNHDA, SQIVND (reference sequence). This CDR3 comprises 12 residues. Deletions cut 10 bases from V and 8 bases from J, with 17 bases between. DNA for the CDR3: TGTGCCACCTCTGTCGGTGGGACAGAAGCTTTCTTT. The encoded protein is CATSVGGTEAFF.